These T cell receptor beta chains were read from a single sample in a study of OX40 agonist ivuxolimab in advanced cancers. The method was immunoSEQ multiplex PCR; TCRdb's version includes in-frame clones alone and lacks a portion of them. The table shows almost 85,000 clones, with 85% to 90% occurring only once. Specimen: CD4+ or CD8+ T cells sorted from blood, collected in a trial of the OX40 agonist ivuxolimab. These receptors were collected from an adult with an advanced solid tumor such as melanoma, head and neck, liver or kidney cancer. Both conserved end residues are trimmed from each CDR3.

cdr3_aa	v_call	j_call
ASMWGSSYNEQF	TRBV2	TRBJ2-1
ASRKGLYTQNYGYT	TRBV5-6	TRBJ1-2
ASSPLASIQETQY	TRBV7-9	TRBJ2-5
ASSVSGAYFRKDQY	TRBV10-2	TRBJ2-5
AWTKEATRNTIY	TRBV30	TRBJ1-3
ASSSDRGRNQPQH	TRBV2	TRBJ1-5
ASSLDSEKLF	TRBV5-1	TRBJ1-4
ASSLERKNQPQH	TRBV27	TRBJ1-5
ASSLEIGTNYGYT	TRBV5-1	TRBJ1-2
ASSLPGLAGEEGQF	TRBV9	TRBJ2-1
ASSFKTGGTEAF	TRBV5-1	TRBJ1-1
ASSLEGADTQY	TRBV7-9	TRBJ2-3
ASSGAGAMNTEAF	TRBV18	TRBJ1-1
ASSEQGWYEQY	TRBV6-1	TRBJ2-7
ASSLVPFEQF	TRBV7-2	TRBJ2-1
ASISRPGNTIY	TRBV19	TRBJ1-3
ASSAGTGAEKLF	TRBV4-2	TRBJ1-4
ASSLGASGRAGSYNEQF	TRBV5-6	TRBJ2-1
AVQGVTGELF	TRBV19	TRBJ2-2
ASSLDRQGRKMGAF	TRBV11-2	TRBJ1-1
SVRRDTEAF	TRBV29-1	TRBJ1-1
ASSPEVDFGYT	TRBV10-1	TRBJ1-2
ASSIRLHPSTDTQY	TRBV19	TRBJ2-3
AISQEQETQY	TRBV10-3	TRBJ2-5
AWSVPGRGAMNTEAF	TRBV30	TRBJ1-1